This T cell receptor beta chain appears in the sequencing data of a study of lymphopenia after photon versus proton radiotherapy. Whole-study findings and limits: Proton therapy kept repertoires fairly stable, unlike photons, which gained effector/memory cells. In patients who died, overall survival fell as post-nadir TCR diversity dropped more. Oligoclonal CD8+ Temra expansion after nadir drove photon patients' diversity drop. Authors raise, but do not show, better survival with proton therapy.

In the case of this clone: Its target is not known.

Trimming left V 6 bases short and J 5 bases short, with 13 bases between. The CDR3 totals 13 residues. Germline-derived CDR1 and CDR2 are MNHEY and SVGAGI. The data were produced by immunoSEQ multiplex PCR, yet TCRdb's version contains in-frame clones alone and is incomplete. The sample records about 18,000 clones, roughly 90% being singletons. The sequence was obtained from a woman aged 35 to 49 with cholangiocarcinoma. Material: peripheral blood, obtained from a patient treated with photon-based radiotherapy. V gene TRBV6-5 combines with J gene TRBJ1-2; tentatively, D is TRBD1 (5 bases). The CDR3 sequence is CASRSTGVYGYTF. The CDR3 nucleotides read TGTGCCAGCAGATCAACAGGAGTTTATGGCTACACCTTC.